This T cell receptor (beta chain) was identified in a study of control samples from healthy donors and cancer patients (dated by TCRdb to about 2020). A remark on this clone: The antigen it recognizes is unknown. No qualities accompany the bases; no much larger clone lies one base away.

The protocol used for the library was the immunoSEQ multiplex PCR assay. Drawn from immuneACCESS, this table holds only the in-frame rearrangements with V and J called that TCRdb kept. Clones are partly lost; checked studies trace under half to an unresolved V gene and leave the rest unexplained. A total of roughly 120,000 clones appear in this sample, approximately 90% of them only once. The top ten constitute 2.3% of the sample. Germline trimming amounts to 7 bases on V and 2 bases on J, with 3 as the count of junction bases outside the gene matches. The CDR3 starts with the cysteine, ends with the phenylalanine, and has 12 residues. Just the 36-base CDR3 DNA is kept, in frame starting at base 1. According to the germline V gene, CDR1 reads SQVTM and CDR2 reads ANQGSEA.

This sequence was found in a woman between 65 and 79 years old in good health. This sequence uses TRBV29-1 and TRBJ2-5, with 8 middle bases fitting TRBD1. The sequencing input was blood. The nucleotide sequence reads TGCAGCGCGGGACAGGAGCAAGAGACCCAGTACTTC. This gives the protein CSAGQEQETQYF.